This passage covers 21 T cell receptor beta chains from one sample sequenced in a study of STAT5B mutations in CD4+ large granular lymphocyte leukemia. Some clones are missing from TCRdb's copy, which holds only in-frame ones; the method was immunoSEQ multiplex PCR. The repertoire includes about 30,000 clones, more than 75% of them detected once, and around 2.1% sits in the top ten. Sequenced sample: CD4+ T cells from blood buffy coats. The receptors stem from a human donor in good health.

V is TRBV28 and J is TRBJ2-2, with 12 nucleotides matching TRBD2. This CDR3 has 16 residues. CDR1 is MDHEN and CDR2 is SYDVKM in the germline V gene. V was pared by 5 bases and J by 6 bases, with 7 bases of the junction left unmatched. The CDR3 loop reads CASSLAGGPRAGELFF. The CDR3 nucleotides read TGTGCCAGCAGTCTAGCGGGAGGGCCCCGGGCCGGGGAGCTGTTTTTT.

The rearrangement joins TRBV28 to TRBJ1-5; D not resolved. Trimming shortened V by 3 bases and J by 7 bases, and 7 bases separated the two germline ends. The CDR3 extends over 12 amino acids. Per germline, CDR1 MDHEN and CDR2 SYDVKM. The CDR3, as DNA: TGTGCCAGCAGTTTGATTAAGCAGCCCCAGCATTTT. Translation gives CASSLIKQPQHF.

Notes on this clone: The same CDR3 is also encoded by other DNA sequences in this sample. The chain uses TRBV7-2 and TRBJ1-5; 8 bases line up with TRBD1. Trimming at V came to 1 base and at J to 6 bases, leaving 5 bases not matched to a gene. Looked up from germline, CDR1 is SGHTA and CDR2 is FQGNSA. The CDR3 extends over 15 amino acids. CDR3 residues: CASSLGTGGSQPQHF. The CDR3 nucleotides are TGTGCCAGCAGCTTAGGCACAGGGGGAAGTCAGCCCCAGCATTTT.

The V gene is TRBV19, the J gene TRBJ1-1; D call uncertain. Per the germline V gene, CDR1 is LNHDA and CDR2 is SQIVND (reference sequence). CDR3 length equals 13 residues. V dropped 4 bases and J dropped 1 base, with 7 bases sitting between them. The CDR3 DNA follows: TGTGCCAGTAGTAGAGGACGGAACACTGAAGCTTTCTTT. This translates into CASSRGRNTEAFF.

This chain links TRBV9 with TRBJ2-1, with 11 bases fitting TRBD1. Germline V gene sequence: CDR1 SGDLS, CDR2 YYNGEE. The CDR3 runs to 15 residues. Trimming took 3 bases from V and 7 from J; bases not matched to a gene: 6. Here the CDR3 DNA reads TGTGCCAGCAGCGCCGGACAGGGGGCGAGGAATGAGCAGTTCTTC. Its translation is CASSAGQGARNEQFF.

The rearrangement uses TRBV21-1 and TRBJ2-6. TRBV21-1 is designated a pseudogene. CDR3 size: 17 residues. In DNA, the CDR3 is TGTGCCAGCAGTCAAGTAGTACAACAAAGTCGGGCCAACGTCCTGACTTTC. Translated, it gives CASSQVVQQSRANVLTF.

V and J are TRBV6-1 and TRBJ1-5, with D tentatively TRBD1 (6 bases). Germline lookup yields CDR1 MNHNS and CDR2 SASEGT. The CDR3 totals 14 residues. V gave up 10 bases and J gave up 9 bases, with 22 bases separating them. CDR3 nucleotides: TGTGCCACCTCACTGGGGACAAATGGGGGGCCCCAGCATTTT. This encodes CATSLGTNGGPQHF.

The table lists this clone with a few counts. This rearrangement joins TRBV9 to TRBJ1-3; D is undetermined. The V end lost 0 bases, the J end lost 0 bases, and 1 base lay between the germline ends. The germline gives CDR1 SGDLS, CDR2 YYNGEE. This CDR3 has 13 amino acids. The CDR3 DNA reads as TGTGCCAGCAGCGTAGACTCTGGAAACACCATATATTTT. It yields the protein CASSVDSGNTIYF.

The rearrangement links TRBV12-5 to TRBJ2-7; 8 bases line up with TRBD2. The CDR3 length is 13 residues. Germline CDR1 is LGHNT and CDR2 is FRNRAP. Trimming cost V 1 base and J 4 bases; bases outside gene matches: 0. The CDR3, as DNA: TGTGCTAGTGGTTTGGAGCGGGGGTACGAGCAGTACTTC. The encoded protein is CASGLERGYEQYF. The complete variable domain, with remaining parts taken from reference TRBV12-5 and TRBJ2-7, reads DARVTQTPRHKVTEMGQEVTMRCQPILGHNTVFWYRQTMMQGLELLAYFRNRAPLDDSGMPKDRFSAEMPDATLATLKIQPSEPRDSAVYFCASGLERGYEQYFGPGTRLTVT.

The V call is TRBV5-6, the J call TRBJ1-2; possibly TRBD1 for D (6 bases). Trimming pared 6 bases from V and 0 bases from J, leaving 15 bases between. The CDR3 length is 15 residues. Germline CDR1 and CDR2: SGHDT and YYEEEE. The CDR3 protein is CASISAGAPNYGYTF. The CDR3 coding sequence is TGTGCCAGCATCTCGGCGGGGGCTCCTAACTATGGCTACACCTTC. Filled out from reference TRBV5-6 and TRBJ1-2, the complete variable domain reads DAGVTQSPTHLIKTRGQQVTLRCSPKSGHDTVSWYQQALGQGPQFIFQYYEEEERQRGNFPDRFSGHQFPNYSSELNVNALLLGDSALYLCASISAGAPNYGYTFGSGTRLTVV.

The chain is built from TRBV27 and TRBJ1-5, with TRBD1 identical over 7 bases. CDR3 length: 14 residues. Germline V gives CDR1 MNHEY, CDR2 SMNVEV (reference sequence). Losses at the gene ends were 6 bases for V and 0 bases for J; bases not matched to a gene: 2. The CDR3 is CASRGQFSNQPQHF. The CDR3 bases are TGTGCCAGCAGGGGACAGTTTAGCAATCAGCCCCAGCATTTT.

V gene TRBV15 combines with J gene TRBJ2-2, with no clear D. V gave up 0 bases and J gave up 5 bases, with 4 bases separating them. Germline V gene sequence: CDR1 LNHNV, CDR2 YYDKDF (reference sequence). The CDR3 has 13 amino acids. The CDR3, as DNA: TGTGCCACCAGCAGAGATCGGACCGGGGAGCTGTTTTTT. Its translation is CATSRDRTGELFF.

The chain has TRBV7-2 and TRBJ2-7, with TRBD1 matching 10 bases. This CDR3 is built from 15 residues. The V gene's germline CDR1 is SGHTA and CDR2 FQGNSA. The J segment lost 4 bases and the V segment lost 6 bases, leaving 9 bases of the junction unmatched. The CDR3 loop reads CASRYNGQGEYEQYF. DNA of the CDR3: TGTGCCAGCAGATACAATGGACAGGGGGAATACGAGCAGTACTTC.

This clone was counted a single time. The CDR3 loop reads CSVEGPGGGRNEQFF. The CDR3 DNA reads TGCAGCGTTGAAGGCCCCGGCGGGGGCCGAAATGAGCAGTTCTTC. The V gene is TRBV29-1, the J gene TRBJ2-1, with TRBD2 as a possible D gene (7 bases). CDR1 and CDR2 (germline): SQVTM, ANQGSEA. The V and J ends lost 1 base and 7 bases respectively, with 17 bases between them. The CDR3 totals 15 residues.

V gene TRBV5-1 combines with J gene TRBJ2-3; D is perhaps TRBD1 (6 bases). There are 14 residues in the CDR3. V was pared by 0 bases and J by 5 bases, with 10 bases between. Germline loops: CDR1 SGHRS, CDR2 YFSETQ. CDR3 sequence: CASSLEQGLDTQYF. The CDR3 nucleotides are TGCGCCAGCAGCTTGGAACAGGGATTAGATACGCAGTATTTT.

V gene TRBV6-1 combines with J gene TRBJ1-1, with TRBD1 as a possible D gene (5 bases). The V gene's germline CDR1 is MNHNS and CDR2 SASEGT. V was clipped by 3 bases and J by 10 bases, with 12 bases between them. This CDR3 region has 12 residues. The CDR3 protein is CASSDPGRAAFF. The CDR3 coding sequence is TGTGCCAGCAGTGATCCGGGACGCGCAGCTTTCTTT.

The rearrangement joins TRBV10-2 to TRBJ1-2; tentative D call: TRBD1 (6 bases). This CDR3 has 11 amino acids. In germline, CDR1 is WSHSY, CDR2 SAAADI. V shed 10 bases and J shed 9 bases, with 15 bases lying between them. DNA for the CDR3: TGCGCCACCCACAGGGATGGGAGCTACACCTTC. It yields the protein CATHRDGSYTF.

V and J are TRBV7-9 and TRBJ2-7; D is ambiguous. This CDR3 comprises 15 residues. Trimming pared 1 base from V and 4 bases from J, leaving 14 bases between. Germline V gives CDR1 SEHNR, CDR2 FQNEAQ (reference sequence). The CDR3: CASSLGGAPGYEQYF. The CDR3 DNA reads as TGTGCCAGCAGCTTAGGCGGTGCGCCTGGGTACGAGCAGTACTTC.

V is TRBV20-1 and J is TRBJ1-1, with D hard to call. V gave up 6 bases and J gave up 1 base, with 6 bases separating them. Per germline, CDR1 DFQATT and CDR2 SNEGSKA (reference sequence). The CDR3 sequence is 11 residues long. Here the CDR3 DNA reads TGCAGTGCCACTAAGAACACTGAAGCTTTCTTT. This sequence encodes CSATKNTEAFF.

This chain joins TRBV15 and TRBJ2-1, with D possibly called TRBD1 or TRBD2 (5 bases each). Germline-derived CDR1 and CDR2 are LNHNV and YYDKDF (reference sequence). The V end was cut by 4 bases, the J end by 6 bases, with 10 bases between. CDR3 size: 13 residues. In nucleotides, the CDR3 is TGTGCCACCAGCACGGGACCCGGCAATGAGCAGTTCTTC. Its protein product is CATSTGPGNEQFF.

The V and J genes are TRBV2 and TRBJ1-1; the D is unclear. The CDR3 consists of 15 residues. Germline V CDR1 and CDR2: SNHLY, FYNNEI. Trimming took off 3 bases at V and 3 bases at J, with 14 bases between the two ends. The CDR3 coding sequence is TGTGCCAGCAGTGATGGCTCCAGACGGGACACTGAAGCTTTCTTT. This sequence encodes CASSDGSRRDTEAFF.